These 5 T cell receptor beta chains share one sample of origin, sequenced in a study of T cell repertoires in cytomegalovirus infection. TCRdb called the reads again in MiXCR, with one record for every CDR3 protein. The sample contains approximately 630,000 distinct CDR3 sequences, 20% to 25% of which appear only once. The sequenced material came from CD8+ T cells from PBMCs. The receptor set was obtained from a human donor in good health (CMV status not recorded). Some clones in this sample may be carry-over from other donors' samples.

This chain joins TRBV7-2 and TRBJ1-1, with D possibly TRBD1 on 5 matching bases. The V gene lost 4 bases and the J gene lost 0 bases, with 21 bases spanning the gap. Germline V gene data show CDR1 as SGHTA and CDR2 as FQGNSA. This CDR3 region has 18 residues. Here the CDR3 DNA reads TGTGCCAGCAGCTGGTCGACAGAACCAATCTCCCTGAACACTGAAGCTTTCTTT. This translates into CASSWSTEPISLNTEAFF.

This sequence joins TRBV27 and TRBJ1-2, with 7 nucleotides matching TRBD1. This CDR3 is built from 14 residues. Trimming cost V 5 bases and J 0 bases; bases outside gene matches: 3. The germline V gene encodes CDR1 MNHEY and CDR2 SMNVEV (reference sequence). The CDR3 DNA reads TGTGCCAGCAGTCATGGGACAGCTAACTATGGCTACACCTTC. Translated, it gives CASSHGTANYGYTF.

This clonotype was seen more than once but under ten times. V and J are TRBV29-1 and TRBJ1-1, with D perhaps matching TRBD1 (6 bases). Trimming shortened V by 5 bases and J by 8 bases, and 15 bases separated the two germline ends. The CDR3 totals 12 residues. Germline V gene data show CDR1 as SQVTM and CDR2 as ANQGSEA. The CDR3 here is CSVQGRGGEAFF. The CDR3 nucleotides read TGCAGCGTTCAGGGGAGAGGTGGGGAAGCTTTCTTT.

This clonotype was seen only a few times. V is TRBV20-1 and J is TRBJ2-1; 9 bases align to TRBD1. The germline V gene encodes CDR1 DFQATT and CDR2 SNEGSKA (reference sequence). V lost 5 bases and J lost 7; bases outside the gene matches: 9. CDR3 length: 14 amino acids. This chain's CDR3 is CSARGQGRANEQFF. CDR3 DNA sequence: TGCAGTGCTCGTGGACAGGGGCGGGCGAATGAGCAGTTCTTC.

Many counts were recorded for this clonotype. CDR3 sequence reads: CASRGRDEAFF. The CDR3 DNA reads TGTGCCAGCAGGGGGAGAGATGAGGCTTTCTTT. J is TRBJ1-1 and V is TRBV7-9; D is unclear. This CDR3 has 11 residues. V shed 6 bases and J shed 11 bases, with 13 bases lying between them. Germline lookup yields CDR1 SEHNR and CDR2 FQNEAQ (reference sequence). The variable domain in full, completed from reference TRBV7-9 and TRBJ1-1, reads DTGVSQNPRHKITKRGQNVTFRCDPISEHNRLYWYRQTLGQGPEFLTYFQNEAQLEKSRLLSDRFSAERPKGSFSTLEIQRTEQGDSAMYLCASRGRDEAFFGQGTRLTVV.